This TCR beta chain came from a study of T-cell reconstitution after alpha-beta-depleted transplantation in children. Unique molecular identifiers were built into the TCRbeta library. TCRdb reanalysed the PCR reads using MiXCR and keeps one entry per CDR3 protein. The sample lists 600,000 to 700,000 distinct CDR3 sequences, over 15% seen once, with approximately 1% in the top ten. This clonotype was found many times. CDR1 and CDR2 from the germline V gene are SGHDN and FVKESK. The CDR3 runs to 11 residues. The V and J ends lost 4 bases and 9 bases respectively, with 9 bases between them. The source material was PBMCs from the stem cell graft donor, sampled from the stem cell graft. The chain recombines TRBV14 with TRBJ1-1, with D unresolved. The TCR comes from a human donor who donated a stem cell graft to a child with acute myeloid leukemia. CDR3 region: CASSPLDQAFF. CDR3 coding DNA: TGTGCCAGCAGCCCGCTAGACCAAGCTTTCTTT.